This T cell receptor beta chain was recovered during a study of metastatic and nonmetastatic thyroid tumors. In the study's own analysis: Clinicopathological groups supplied CDR3 differences that were used to build a distant-metastasis classifier for papillary thyroid cancer. TCRdb called clones again from the PCR reads with MiXCR. None of the V and J calls come from the authors' own analysis; TCRdb made them. This table holds roughly 10,000 clones, more than 25% found once. No patient had received any treatment before thyroid surgery. V was pared by 11 bases and J by 0 bases, with 5 bases between. The CDR3 covers 10 residues. Germline V gives CDR1 MNHEY, CDR2 SVGAGI. There are a few counts of this clone.

The material sequenced was tumor tissue. This chain uses TRBV6-5 with TRBJ2-7, with no clear D. The sequence was obtained from a female donor with papillary thyroid cancer or a benign thyroid nodule (not recorded which). Some clones in this sample may be carry-over from other donors' samples. CDR3 nucleotides: TGTGCCCACCGCTCCTACGAGCAGTACTTC. Translated: CAHRSYEQYF.